These 27 T cell receptor beta chains were all obtained from the same sample, sequenced in a study of tumor-infiltrating lymphocytes in primary liver carcinoma. Starting material for RNA and DNA co-extraction consisted of roughly 19-31 mg of unsorted bulk tissue. With a constant-region primer, TCR beta cDNA was made from approximately 510 ng of total RNA. Slightly modified ARM-PCR, run as three nested multiplex PCR rounds, produced the TCR beta libraries. The study ran its first two PCR rounds for 9 to 10 cycles each, using TRBV1-TRBV30 forward primers and a C-beta reverse primer. MiXCR, run by TCRdb on the multiplex PCR reads, gives a single entry per CDR3 protein. The profile covers 95,000 to 150,000 distinct CDR3 sequences, with 50% to 70% appearing a single time and 9.3% taken by the ten largest. The sample taken for sequencing was liver tumor tissue from sampling region 1. The subset is: tumor region T1, superior pole. Source of these receptors: a woman aged 55 to 70 with primary liver carcinoma and hepatitis B virus infection.

This clonotype has ten or more counts. The CDR3 sequence: CASSFGGGPYNEQFF. The CDR3, as DNA: TGTGCCAGCAGCTTTGGGGGAGGACCTTACAATGAGCAGTTCTTC. The chain employs TRBV7-8 and TRBJ2-1; D may be TRBD2 (6 bases). The CDR3 extends over 15 amino acids. V gave up 3 bases and J gave up 4 bases, with 13 bases separating them. CDR1 is SGHVS and CDR2 is FQNEAQ in the germline V gene.

This clonotype was counted many times. The rearrangement uses TRBV29-1 and TRBJ2-3, with 7 bases identical to TRBD1. J gave up 3 bases and V 5 bases, and 2 bases lay outside the gene matches. Germline V gene data show CDR1 as SQVTM and CDR2 as ANQGSEA. This CDR3 is 12 amino acids long. DNA of the CDR3: TGCAGCGTTTCAGGGGGTACAGATACGCAGTATTTT. Translation: CSVSGGTDTQYF.

This clonotype was observed a handful of times. The gene calls are TRBV30 and TRBJ2-1; D may be TRBD1 or TRBD2 (6 bases each). CDR3 size: 21 residues. Germline V CDR1 and CDR2: GTSNPN, SVGIG (reference sequence). V lost 0 bases, J lost 0 bases, and 27 bases lay in between. DNA of the CDR3: TGTGCCTGGAGTGTGGCTGAGGGGGGCAAGCGGGCACGGAGCTCCTACAATGAGCAGTTCTTC. This translates into CAWSVAEGGKRARSSYNEQFF.

V and J are TRBV29-1 and TRBJ2-1; 9 bases align to TRBD2. V trimming: 5 bases; J trimming: 12 bases; junction bases outside the gene matches: 8. This CDR3 contains 12 residues. From germline, CDR1 is SQVTM and CDR2 ANQGSEA. CDR3 DNA: TGCAGCGTTACGACTAGCGGTCATGGGCAGTTCTTC. Protein product: CSVTTSGHGQFF.

This chain joins TRBV6-6 and TRBJ1-2; D might be TRBD1 (5 bases). The ends were cut back, 9 bases at V and 10 bases at J, with 21 bases in the middle. This CDR3 has 13 amino acids. The germline V gene has CDR1 MNHNY and CDR2 SVGAGI (reference sequence). CDR3 bases: TGTGCCAGTGACGGGGGGAGTCCGAAGGACTACACCTTC. Its protein product is CASDGGSPKDYTF.

This chain uses TRBV11-2 with TRBJ2-2, with D maybe TRBD1 (5 bases). The V end was cut by 4 bases, the J end by 8 bases, with 17 bases between. The V gene's germline CDR1 is SGHAT and CDR2 FQNNGV. This CDR3 comprises 15 residues. CDR3 nucleotides: TGTGCCAGCAGCTCAGAGTCAGGGTTCACTGGGGAGCTGTTTTTT. Its translation: CASSSESGFTGELFF.

The J gene is TRBJ1-1, the V gene TRBV29-1; D is possibly TRBD1 (5 bases). This CDR3 has 13 residues. The germline gives CDR1 SQVTM, CDR2 ANQGSEA. The CDR3 region is CSVKRGVNTEAFF. CDR3 coding DNA: TGCAGTGTAAAACGGGGGGTTAACACTGAAGCTTTCTTT.

Comment on this clonotype: A single base separates this from a much larger clone, so it may be a read error. The V and J genes are TRBV28 and TRBJ2-7, with D maybe TRBD1 (5 bases). The CDR3 has 13 residues. The germline CDR1 and CDR2 sequences are MDHEN and SYDVKM. The CDR3 bases are TGTACCAGCAGTATGACAGCTACCTACGAGCAGTACTTC. It yields the protein CTSSMTATYEQYF.

This clonotype came up a few times. This sequence joins TRBV29-1 and TRBJ2-7; 8 nucleotides line up with TRBD1. With 4 bases clipped from V and 3 bases from J, the junction kept 5 bases outside the gene matches. The length of the CDR3 is 13 residues. Per the germline V gene, CDR1 is SQVTM and CDR2 is ANQGSEA. The CDR3 sequence: CSVAKGQGYEQYF. CDR3 sequence (DNA): TGCAGCGTTGCCAAAGGACAGGGCTACGAGCAGTACTTC.

This clonotype was found once. Just one base apart from a much larger clone, this may be a read error. The chain employs TRBV4-1 and TRBJ1-2, with D hard to call. Per the germline V gene, CDR1 is MGHRA and CDR2 is YSYEKL. This CDR3 is built from 12 residues. As DNA, the CDR3 is TGCGCCAGCAGCCAAGATTCGTATGGCCACACCTTC. This translates into CASSQDSYGHTF.

About this clonotype itself: A much larger clone differs by one base, so this may be a read error. This chain links TRBV13 with TRBJ2-2; D may be TRBD1 (5 bases). The CDR3 loop spans 15 amino acids. V lost 7 bases, J lost 4 bases, and 16 bases lay in between. Germline CDR1 PRHDT, CDR2 FYEKMQ (reference sequence). The CDR3 here is CASNRGRGSTGELFF. CDR3 in DNA: TGTGCCAGCAATAGGGGAAGGGGAAGCACCGGGGAGCTGTTTTTT.

This clonotype has ten or more counts. This rearrangement joins TRBV4-1 to TRBJ2-1; 7 nucleotides line up with TRBD2. With V trimmed by 4 bases and J by 0 bases, 6 bases remained unmatched. This CDR3 contains 16 residues. The germline V gene encodes CDR1 MGHRA and CDR2 YSYEKL. The DNA for the CDR3 is TGCGCCAGCAGCCGTCTAGCGGCTCGCTCCTACAATGAGCAGTTCTTC. Translating gives CASSRLAARSYNEQFF.

The gene calls are TRBV5-1 and TRBJ2-5, with 7 nucleotides matching TRBD1. Germline V CDR1 and CDR2: SGHRS, YFSETQ. V shed 0 bases and J 5 bases; nucleotides not matched to a gene: 4. CDR3 size: 14 residues. The CDR3 loop is CASSLGGGTETQYF. CDR3 bases: TGCGCCAGCAGCTTGGGAGGGGGCACGGAGACCCAGTACTTC.

This clonotype came up once. The genes are TRBV11-2 and TRBJ2-1; TRBD1 is a possible D gene (6 bases). The V gene's germline CDR1 is SGHAT and CDR2 FQNNGV. The CDR3 loop spans 17 amino acids. V lost 9 bases and J 8 bases, leaving 29 bases between the germline ends. The CDR3 DNA reads TGTGCCAGTAGCCAAAAGTATTTGAGTACAGGGCTTCATGAGCAGTTCTTC. This encodes CASSQKYLSTGLHEQFF.

Concerning this clonotype itself: This likely comes from a read error, as the CDR3 has no conserved phenylalanine or tryptophan at its end. This chain uses TRBV11-2 with TRBJ2-1; TRBD2 agrees at 13 bases. This CDR3 has 18 residues. Per the germline V gene, CDR1 is SGHAT and CDR2 is FQNNGV. In DNA, the CDR3 is TGTGCTAGCAGCCATGGACTAGCGGGAGTCCGGAAGTACAATGAGCAGTTCCTC. Amino acids: CASSHGLAGVRKYNEQFL.

This clonotype showed up many times. The rearrangement joins TRBV7-9 to TRBJ1-1; 7 nucleotides agree with TRBD1. Germline CDR1 and CDR2: SEHNR and FQNEAQ (reference sequence). V lost 4 bases and J lost 5; bases outside the gene matches: 10. The CDR3 has 15 amino acids. DNA of the CDR3: TGTGCCAGCAGCTCGACTACAGGGGTGGGAACTGAAGCTTTCTTT. Its protein product is CASSSTTGVGTEAFF. Filled out from reference TRBV7-9 and TRBJ1-1, the complete variable domain reads DTGVSQNPRHKITKRGQNVTFRCDPISEHNRLYWYRQTLGQGPEFLTYFQNEAQLEKSRLLSDRFSAERPKGSFSTLEIQRTEQGDSAMYLCASSSTTGVGTEAFFGQGTRLTVV.

V usage is TRBV11-2 and J usage is TRBJ2-1; D is possibly TRBD2 (6 bases). V lost 1 base and J lost 9, with 10 bases in between. Germline CDR1 and CDR2: SGHAT and FQNNGV. The CDR3 runs to 13 residues. The CDR3 nucleotides are TGTGCCAGCAGCTTAGGCGGGGATGGTGAGCAGTTCTTC. Protein product: CASSLGGDGEQFF.

In this sample, this clonotype turned up once. A junction boundary mismatches the germline segment, possibly from a read error. This chain connects TRBV29-1 to TRBJ2-1, with 13 nucleotides matching TRBD2. Germline V gene lookup returns CDR1 SQVTM and CDR2 ANQGSEA. This CDR3 is built from 14 residues. The CDR3: CSVGTSGINNEQSF. CDR3 bases: TGCAGCGTAGGGACTAGCGGGATAAACAATGAGCAGTCCTTC.

On this clonotype: Germline is not matched at one junction end, which may reflect a read error. The J gene is TRBJ2-2, the V gene TRBV28; D is unclear. Germline lookup yields CDR1 MDHEN and CDR2 SYDVKM. CDR3 length: 13 residues. The CDR3 DNA follows: TGTGCCGGCAGTTTCCAAAACACCGGGGAGCTGTTTTTT. This sequence encodes CAGSFQNTGELFF.

Notes on this clonotype: This may be a read error: a much more frequent sequence differs by one nucleotide. DNA for the CDR3: TGCAGCGAACGGGGACAGGGGGCCAATGAGCAGTTCTTC. Translated, it gives CSERGQGANEQFF. The rearrangement joins TRBV29-1 to TRBJ2-1, with TRBD1 identical over 12 bases. Per the germline V gene, CDR1 is SQVTM and CDR2 is ANQGSEA. J was trimmed by 6 bases and V by 7 bases; bases with no gene match: 4. The length of the CDR3 is 13 residues.

As to this clonotype: One junction end does not reproduce the germline sequence, and a read error may be involved. This chain links TRBV29-1 with TRBJ2-3; tentatively, D is TRBD2 (5 bases). CDR3 size: 12 residues. Looked up from germline, CDR1 is SQVTM and CDR2 is ANQGSEA. The CDR3 region is CSATIAGDTQYF. The CDR3 DNA reads as TGTAGCGCGACGATAGCAGGAGATACGCAGTATTTT.

This clonotype showed up many times. V gene TRBV29-1 combines with J gene TRBJ2-3; D is possibly TRBD1 or TRBD2 (5 bases each). Germline lookup yields CDR1 SQVTM and CDR2 ANQGSEA. The V end was cut by 4 bases, the J end by 2 bases, with 16 bases between. The CDR3 is made up of 15 amino acids. CDR3 DNA: TGCAGCGTTGCAGCTTACGGGACCAACACAGATACGCAGTATTTT. Protein sequence: CSVAAYGTNTDTQYF.

The chain combines TRBV7-9 with TRBJ1-4, with a tentative D call TRBD1 (6 bases). This CDR3 spans 14 amino acids. Deletions cut 4 bases from V and 5 bases from J, with 11 bases between. Germline V gives CDR1 SEHNR, CDR2 FQNEAQ (reference sequence). CDR3 sequence: CASSSNTGNEKLFF. Written as DNA, the CDR3 is TGTGCCAGCAGCTCGAATACAGGGAATGAAAAACTGTTTTTT.

This sequence joins TRBV7-2 and TRBJ2-2; TRBD2 matches 15 bases. There are 18 residues in the CDR3. V lost 2 bases and J lost 5; bases outside the gene matches: 6. Per germline, CDR1 SGHTA and CDR2 FQGNSA. The CDR3 nucleotides are TGTGCCAGCAGCTTAATCGGGACTAGCGGGAGGCGAACCGGGGAGCTGTTTTTT. Amino acid sequence: CASSLIGTSGRRTGELFF.

This clonotype was counted ten times or more. The rearrangement links TRBV29-1 to TRBJ2-2; 8 bases line up with TRBD1. CDR1 and CDR2 from the germline V gene are SQVTM and ANQGSEA. V gave up 6 bases and J gave up 2 bases; unmatched junction bases: 5. This CDR3 has 14 residues. The CDR3 reads CSVPQGANTGELFF. In DNA, the CDR3 is TGCAGCGTCCCGCAGGGGGCCAACACCGGGGAGCTGTTTTTT.

Of note for this clonotype: The junction departs from the called germline gene at one end, perhaps through a read error. The J gene is TRBJ2-7, the V gene TRBV29-1, with D possibly being TRBD1 (5 bases). Per the germline V gene, CDR1 is SQVTM and CDR2 is ANQGSEA. This CDR3 has 13 residues. CDR3 loop: CGVVGQKTYEQYF. DNA for the CDR3: TGCGGCGTTGTTGGACAAAAGACCTACGAGCAGTACTTC.

At least ten counts were recorded for this clonotype. This chain connects TRBV29-1 to TRBJ2-2; D is tentatively TRBD1 or TRBD2 (6 bases each). V lost 7 bases and J 1 base, leaving 10 bases between the germline ends. The CDR3 has 13 amino acids. Germline lookup yields CDR1 SQVTM and CDR2 ANQGSEA. In nucleotides, the CDR3 is TGCAGCGGGAGGGGACAGAACACCGGGGAGCTGTTTTTT. Translated: CSGRGQNTGELFF.